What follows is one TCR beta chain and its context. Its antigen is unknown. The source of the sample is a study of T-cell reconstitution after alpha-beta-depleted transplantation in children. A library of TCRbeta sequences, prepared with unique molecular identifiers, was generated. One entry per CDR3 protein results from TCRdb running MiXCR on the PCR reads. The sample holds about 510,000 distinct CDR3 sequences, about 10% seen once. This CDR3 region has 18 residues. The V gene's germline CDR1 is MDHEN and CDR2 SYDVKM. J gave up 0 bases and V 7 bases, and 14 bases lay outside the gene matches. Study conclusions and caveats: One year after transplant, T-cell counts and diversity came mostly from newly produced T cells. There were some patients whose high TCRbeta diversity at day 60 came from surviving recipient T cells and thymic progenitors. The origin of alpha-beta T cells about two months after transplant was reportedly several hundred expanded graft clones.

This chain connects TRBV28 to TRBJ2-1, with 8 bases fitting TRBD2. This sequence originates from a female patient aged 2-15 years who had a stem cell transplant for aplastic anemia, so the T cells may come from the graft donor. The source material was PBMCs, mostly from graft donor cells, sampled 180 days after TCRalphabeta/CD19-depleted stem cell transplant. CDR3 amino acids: CASTLGGASRGSYNEQFF. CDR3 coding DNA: TGTGCCAGCACCCTCGGGGGGGCTAGCCGAGGCTCCTACAATGAGCAGTTCTTC. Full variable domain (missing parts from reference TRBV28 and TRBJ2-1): DVKVTQSSRYLVKRTGEKVFLECVQDMDHENMFWYRQDPGLGLRLIYFSYDVKMKEKGDIPEGYSVSREKKERFSLILESASTNQTSMYLCASTLGGASRGSYNEQFFGPGTRLTVL.